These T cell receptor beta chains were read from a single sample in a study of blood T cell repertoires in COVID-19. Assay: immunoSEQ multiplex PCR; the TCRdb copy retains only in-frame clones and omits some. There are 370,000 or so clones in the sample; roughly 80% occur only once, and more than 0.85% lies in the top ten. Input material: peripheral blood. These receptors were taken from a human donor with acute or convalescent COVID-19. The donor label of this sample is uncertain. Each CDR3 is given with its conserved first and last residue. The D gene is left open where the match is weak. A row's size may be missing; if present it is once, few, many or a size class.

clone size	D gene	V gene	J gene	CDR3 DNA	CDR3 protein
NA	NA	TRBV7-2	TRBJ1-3	TGTGCCAGCAGCGGGACTCTTTTTGGAAACACCATATATTTT	CASSGTLFGNTIYF
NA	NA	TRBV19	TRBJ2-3	TGTGCCAGTAGGGAGGGGCTGCTAACAGATACGCAGTATTTT	CASREGLLTDTQYF
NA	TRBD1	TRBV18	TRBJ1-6	TGTGCCAGCTCTCCCTCACCCGGACAGGGCAATTCACCCCTCCACTTT	CASSPSPGQGNSPLHF
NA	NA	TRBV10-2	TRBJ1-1	TGCGCCAGCAGTGAAGGAGGGAGCGGGAACACTGAAGCTTTCTTT	CASSEGGSGNTEAFF
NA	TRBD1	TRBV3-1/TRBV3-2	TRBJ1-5	TGTGCCAGCAGTCACAGGGGCGGCGGAAATAGCAATCAGCCCCAGCATTTT	CASSHRGGGNSNQPQHF
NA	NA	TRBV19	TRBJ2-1	TGTGCCAGTAGTGTTCACTTAGTCCACAATGAGCAGTTCTTC	CASSVHLVHNEQFF
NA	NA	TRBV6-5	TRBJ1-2	TGTGCCAGCAGTCACTCAACAGGGACTAACTATGGCTACACCTTC	CASSHSTGTNYGYTF
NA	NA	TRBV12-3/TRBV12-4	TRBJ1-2	TGTGCCAGCAGCACGAGGGCCCTCTATGGCTACACCTTC	CASSTRALYGYTF
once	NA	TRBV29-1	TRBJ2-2	TGCAGCTTACGGCAGCGGCCCACCGGGGAGCTGTTTTTT	CSLRQRPTGELFF
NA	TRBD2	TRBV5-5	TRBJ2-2	TGTGCCAGCAGCTTGATTAGCGGGACTTCCGGGGAGCTGTTTTTT	CASSLISGTSGELFF
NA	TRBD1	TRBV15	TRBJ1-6	TGTGCCACCAGCAGAGGGACAGGTTCACCCCTCCACTTT	CATSRGTGSPLHF
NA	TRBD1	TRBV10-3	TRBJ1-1	TGTGCCATCAGTGGCCGGGACAGCGCTTTCTTT	CAISGRDSAFF
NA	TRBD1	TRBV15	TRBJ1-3	TGTGCCACCAGCACTTTAGACAGGGGTGACACCATATATTTT	CATSTLDRGDTIYF
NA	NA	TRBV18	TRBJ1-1	TGTGCCAGCTCACCAAGCACCCGAAACACTGAAGCTTTCTTT	CASSPSTRNTEAFF
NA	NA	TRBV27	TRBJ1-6	TGTGCCAGCAGTCTAAGACGACCTGGACCTGGAGGGGCCTTAAGTTCACCCCTCCACTTT	CASSLRRPGPGGALSSPLHF
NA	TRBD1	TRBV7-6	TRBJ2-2	TGTGCCAGCAGCTTAGGAACCGGGACAGGGGCCGGGGAGCTGTTTTTT	CASSLGTGTGAGELFF
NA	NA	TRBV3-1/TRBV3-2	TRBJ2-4	TGTGCCAGCAGCCAAGAAGGCCAGCGAAGGAACATTCAGTACTTC	CASSQEGQRRNIQYF
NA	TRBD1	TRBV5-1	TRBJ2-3	TGCGCCAGCAGCGCACAGGGGGCTCGCACAGATACGCAGTATTTT	CASSAQGARTDTQYF
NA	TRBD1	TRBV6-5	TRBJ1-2	TGTGCCAGCAGTTACTCGACAGGGATCTACACCTTC	CASSYSTGIYTF
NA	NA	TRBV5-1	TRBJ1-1	TGCGCCAGCAGTCTTGGGCGGGGGTACACTGAAGCTTTCTTT	CASSLGRGYTEAFF
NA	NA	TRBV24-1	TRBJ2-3	TGTGCCACCAGTATGACGGAGGAGGATACGCAGTATTTT	CATSMTEEDTQYF
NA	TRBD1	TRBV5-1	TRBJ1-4	TGCGCCAGCAGCTTAGTAGGACAGGGATATGAAAAACTGTTTTTT	CASSLVGQGYEKLFF
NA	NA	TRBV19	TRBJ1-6	TGTGCCAGTACCCATAGCTCCTATAATTCACCCCTCCACTTT	CASTHSSYNSPLHF
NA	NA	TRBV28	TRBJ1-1	TGTGCCAGCAGCCCGGGAGGCCAGTTGAACACTGAAGCTTTCTTT	CASSPGGQLNTEAFF